These 2 T cell receptor beta chains were all obtained from the same sample, sequenced in a study of T cells in Graves' hyperthyroidism and ophthalmopathy. TCR beta CDR3 sequences were amplified from RNA transcripts. First-round RT-PCR of the TCR CDR3 relied on the HTBI primer set. Using its own MiXCR run on the multiplex PCR reads, TCRdb lists one record per CDR3 protein. The table has about 610,000 distinct CDR3 sequences, roughly 15% seen once. The sequenced sample was blood. The receptors originated from a woman aged 35 to 49 with Graves' ophthalmopathy.

This rearrangement joins TRBV6-5 to TRBJ2-7; possible D gene TRBD1, 6 bases. The CDR3 is 15 residues long. V lost 4 bases and J lost 7, with 20 bases in between. CDR1 is MNHEY, CDR2 SVGAGI, per germline. The CDR3 DNA sequence: TGTGCCAGCAGTTTCCAGGGGACAAGTATGTGGGAGCAGTACTTC. Encoded protein: CASSFQGTSMWEQYF.

This clonotype was observed at least ten times. The chain joins TRBV12-3 or TRBV12-4 to TRBJ1-5; D call uncertain. CDR3 length: 17 amino acids. Trimming pared 6 bases from V and 2 bases from J, leaving 20 bases between. As DNA, the CDR3 is TGTGCCAGCAGCCCCGAATGGGGTCTCGGTGGCAATCAGCCCCAGCATTTT. The encoded protein is CASSPEWGLGGNQPQHF.